Listed here is a single TCR beta chain. Study processing details: Nucleated cell counts were estimated from reference gene primer amplification. Generated by immunoSEQ multiplex PCR, the TCRdb table keeps only in-frame clones and is missing some. V and J calls and clone size come straight from that table; D and trimming were deduced from the DNA. The sample includes some 130,000 clones, around 80% of them seen just once. Looked up from germline, CDR1 is MDHEN and CDR2 is SYDVKM. The CDR3 loop spans 17 amino acids. V dropped 6 bases and J dropped 4 bases, with 22 bases sitting between them. The data are from a study of blood T cell repertoires in COVID-19. As for the study in general: Italy, Spain and the United States were the sources of the convalescent and acute COVID-19 samples. Nucleic acid was either cDNA or gDNA, and it came from T cells, B-cell-depleted T cells, or PBMCs.

This chain links TRBV28 with TRBJ1-5; D is unclear. This sequence originates from a man in his sixties with acute or convalescent COVID-19. Source material: peripheral blood. DNA for the CDR3: TGTGCCAGCAGCACCACCGAGGGAACCCTCATTAATCAGCCCCAGCATTTT. Encoded protein: CASSTTEGTLINQPQHF.